There are many counts of the clone carrying this T cell receptor (beta chain). The antigen remains unidentified. The lymph nodes were axillary draining lymph nodes from breast cancer patients. TCRdb re-derived calls from the multiplex PCR reads in MiXCR, one entry per CDR3 protein. The sample has about 180,000 distinct CDR3 sequences, around a third seen once; the top ten hold approximately 4.3%. The data were obtained in a study of breast tumors, draining lymph nodes, adjacent tissues. Germline V gene data show CDR1 as KGHSH and CDR2 as LQKENI. The length of the CDR3 is 14 residues. Trimming cost V 0 bases and J 5 bases, with 10 bases left between them. General study results and limits: The data were judged consistent with most tumor T cells coming from lymph node and expanding in tumor. Tumor TCR diversity was below lymph nodes but above nontumor tissue. Compared with basal-like, luminal-like tumors shared significantly more repertoire with nontumor tissue.

The receptor was derived from a female donor with breast cancer. Some clones in this sample may be carry-over from other donors' samples. Sequences were obtained from axillary lymph node tissue. This sequence joins TRBV18 and TRBJ2-5; D gene unclear. CDR3 protein: CASSPPVSLETQYF. CDR3 DNA sequence: TGTGCCAGCTCACCACCGGTTAGCCTGGAGACCCAGTACTTC. The whole variable domain, filled in from reference TRBV18 and TRBJ2-5, reads NAGVMQNPRHLVRRRGQEARLRCSPMKGHSHVYWYRQLPEEGLKFMVYLQKENIIDESGMPKERFSAEFPKEGPSILRIQQVVRGDSAAYFCASSPPVSLETQYFGPGTRLLVL.